The following is a T cell receptor (beta chain) sequence with its context. Its antigen remains unidentified. Libraries were prepared by immunoSEQ multiplex PCR; TCRdb keeps only in-frame clonotypes and omits some of them. The table shows 350,000 to 500,000 clones, with 90% occurring only once. The data belong to a study of Ad26.COV2.S vaccination and SARS-CoV-2 variants. V was clipped by 3 bases and J by 5 bases; unmatched bases: 3. The CDR3 loop spans 13 amino acids. The germline V gene has CDR1 GTSNPN and CDR2 SVGIG (reference sequence). Study-wide results and limits: Vaccinees and placebo recipients showed similar non-spike TCR breadth.

The treatment is: over 15 received Ad26.COV2.S at low or high dose, single or two shots; roughly 5 received placebo; per-sample allocation not given. Samples were taken on day 63 after the first vaccine or placebo injection. Boston supplied an adult donor aged 18-55 years. The starting material was peripheral blood, obtained in a trial of Ad26.COV2.S vaccine versus placebo. This chain joins TRBV30 and TRBJ2-7, with 11 nucleotides matching TRBD2. This clonotype was sampled from a person aged 18-60 years who received the Ad26.COV2.S COVID-19 vaccine or a placebo. CDR3 coding DNA: TGTGCCTGGAGGACTAGCGGGACTAACGAGCAGTACTTC. It encodes CAWRTSGTNEQYF.